The 13 T cell receptor beta chains presented below share a single source sample, sequenced in a study of blood T cell repertoires in COVID-19. The data were produced by immunoSEQ multiplex PCR, yet TCRdb's version contains in-frame clones alone and is incomplete. The sample contains approximately 210,000 clones, 84% of which appear only once. The sample comprised peripheral blood. These receptors all stem from a human donor in a cohort sampled during active COVID-19.

This clone was seen a handful of times. The chain carries TRBV2 and TRBJ2-1, with D tentatively TRBD2 (6 bases). V lost 6 bases and J lost 6, with 18 bases in between. The germline V gene has CDR1 SNHLY and CDR2 FYNNEI. The length of the CDR3 is 15 residues. The CDR3 spells CASSEGLLRANEQFF. CDR3 in DNA: TGTGCCAGCAGCGAGGGACTCCTCCGTGCCAATGAGCAGTTCTTC. Drawing the rest from reference TRBV2 and TRBJ2-1, the complete variable domain is EPEVTQTPSHQVTQMGQEVILRCVPISNHLYFYWYRQILGQKVEFLVSFYNNEISEKSEIFDDQFSVERPDGSNFTLKIRSTKLEDSAMYFCASSEGLLRANEQFFGPGTRLTVL.

The chain combines TRBV28 with TRBJ1-2, with 7 positions matching TRBD1. CDR3 size: 16 residues. The V and J ends lost 6 bases and 4 bases, in that order; junction bases with no gene match: 14. Germline V CDR1 and CDR2: MDHEN, SYDVKM. DNA of the CDR3: TGTGCCAGCAGGTTGATGGATTCTGGGACAGTCTATGGCTACACCTTC. Its protein is CASRLMDSGTVYGYTF.

The V gene is TRBV2, the J gene TRBJ2-7, with a possible D match to TRBD2 (5 bases). The germline V gene has CDR1 SNHLY and CDR2 FYNNEI. The CDR3 is 15 residues long. Trimming took 1 base from V and 1 from J, leaving 11 bases between them. In nucleotides, the CDR3 is TGTGCCAGCAGTGAAGGTTTAGGAGGATCCTACGAGCAGTACGTC. Translated, it gives CASSEGLGGSYEQYV.

V gene TRBV5-1 combines with J gene TRBJ2-4; 10 bases are a match to TRBD1. This CDR3 has 17 amino acids. V lost 4 bases to trimming and J lost 6 bases; unmatched junction nucleotides: 13. The germline CDR1 and CDR2 sequences are SGHRS and YFSETQ. CDR3 DNA: TGCGCCAGCAGCCCGAGGGGTAGGGGACAGGGGATAAACATTCAGTACTTC. Translating gives CASSPRGRGQGINIQYF.

V and J are TRBV20-1 and TRBJ2-3, with TRBD2 matching 16 bases. V trimming: 3 bases; J trimming: 4 bases; junction bases outside the gene matches: 19. This CDR3 is 21 amino acids long. From germline, CDR1 is DFQATT and CDR2 SNEGSKA (reference sequence). The CDR3 protein is CSASWPPGLAGGRRPSDTQYF. The CDR3 region has the DNA TGCAGTGCTAGTTGGCCTCCGGGACTAGCGGGAGGGCGTCGTCCATCAGATACGCAGTATTTT.

In its sample, this clone was seen a few times. This rearrangement joins TRBV19 to TRBJ2-5; TRBD1 is a possible D gene (5 bases). CDR3 length equals 14 residues. Germline V gives CDR1 LNHDA, CDR2 SQIVND (reference sequence). V was shortened by 6 bases and J by 6 bases, with 17 bases between the two germline ends. The CDR3 DNA sequence: TGTGCCAGTAGGTTCCTTGGGGCAGACAAGACCCAGTACTTC. It yields the protein CASRFLGADKTQYF. Based on the CDR3 plus reference TRBV19 and TRBJ2-5, the full variable domain is DGGITQSPKYLFRKEGQNVTLSCEQNLNHDAMYWYRQDPGQGLRLIYYSQIVNDFQKGDIAEGYSVSREKKESFPLTVTSAQKNPTAFYLCASRFLGADKTQYFGPGTRLLVL.

This clone appeared a few times. This chain links TRBV7-2 with TRBJ2-1; 7 nucleotides line up with TRBD1. The CDR3 has 15 residues. The V and J ends lost 8 bases and 6 bases, in that order; junction bases with no gene match: 13. The germline CDR1 and CDR2 sequences are SGHTA and FQGNSA. CDR3 nucleotide sequence: TGTGCCAGCGTACAGGGGAGCGGATTGGGCAATGAGCAGTTCTTC. Translating gives CASVQGSGLGNEQFF.

J is TRBJ2-3 and V is TRBV28, with D hard to call. This CDR3 region has 13 residues. V was pared by 4 bases and J by 2 bases, with 7 bases between. Germline values: CDR1 MDHEN, CDR2 SYDVKM. The CDR3 is CASSSPSTDTQYF. In nucleotides, the CDR3 is TGTGCCAGCAGTTCCCCGTCCACAGATACGCAGTATTTT.

The rearrangement joins TRBV24-1 to TRBJ2-5; 9 bases agree with TRBD1. Germline V gene data show CDR1 as KGHDR and CDR2 as SFDVKD. The CDR3 contains 16 residues. The ends lost 4 bases at V and 7 bases at J; junction bases unmatched: 12. In nucleotides, the CDR3 is TGTGCCACCAGTGAAAACCCGGGACAGGGACGGGGGACCCAGTACTTC. This translates into CATSENPGQGRGTQYF.

This chain connects TRBV28 to TRBJ2-5, with D unresolved. The CDR3 is 14 residues long. The germline gives CDR1 MDHEN, CDR2 SYDVKM. V was shortened by 6 bases and J by 6 bases, with 17 bases between the two germline ends. The CDR3 reads CASRVRVDQKTQYF. As DNA, the CDR3 is TGTGCCAGCAGGGTCCGGGTCGACCAGAAGACCCAGTACTTC.

J is TRBJ2-7 and V is TRBV5-1, with D possibly matching TRBD1 (5 bases). Germline V gene lookup returns CDR1 SGHRS and CDR2 YFSETQ. The V gene lost 10 bases and the J gene lost 6 bases, with 20 bases spanning the gap. This CDR3 contains 13 residues. CDR3 nucleotide sequence: TGCGCCCCTGATGCAGGGTGGTATCGCGAGCAGTACTTC. Translation: CAPDAGWYREQYF. Full variable domain (rest looked up from reference TRBV5-1 and TRBJ2-7): KAGVTQTPRYLIKTRGQQVTLSCSPISGHRSVSWYQQTPGQGLQFLFEYFSETQRNKGNFPGRFSGRQFSNSRSEMNVSTLELGDSALYLCAPDAGWYREQYFGPGTRLTVT.

The chain has TRBV3-1 (or the pseudogene TRBV3-2) and TRBJ2-1; no clear D. Germline lookup yields CDR1 LGHDT and CDR2 YNNKEL (reference sequence). The V gene lost 2 bases and the J gene lost 9 bases, with 8 bases spanning the gap. This CDR3 is 12 amino acids long. CDR3 sequence: CASSQTRSEQFF. As DNA, the CDR3 is TGTGCCAGCAGCCAAACCCGTAGTGAGCAGTTCTTC.

J is TRBJ2-7 and V is TRBV12-3 or TRBV12-4; the D is unclear. The CDR3 loop spans 11 amino acids. Deletions cut 6 bases from V and 3 bases from J, with 6 bases between. The CDR3 is CASSQLYEQYF. The CDR3 coding sequence is TGTGCCAGCAGCCAACTCTACGAGCAGTACTTC.